A selection of T cell receptor beta chains follows, all from one sample in a study of cytomegalovirus exposure and HLA in healthy donors. Data came from immunoSEQ multiplex PCR; TCRdb stores just in-frame clones and leaves some out. The table has some 120,000 clones, roughly 68% seen once. Sequenced input: PBMCs. The receptors derive from a woman aged 45-60 years in good health and CMV-seropositive. Each CDR3 is given with its conserved first and last residue. The order of the fields is V gene, D gene, clone size, J gene, CDR3 DNA, CDR3 protein. The D gene is left open where the match is weak. Size is stated for part of the rows, as once, few or many counts, or as a class when the clone is expanded.

V: TRBV29-1; D: -; size: -; J: TRBJ2-2; DNA: TGCAGCGCCGGGGGGCAGACTCACACCGGGGAGCTGTTTTTT; CDR3: CSAGGQTHTGELFF
V: TRBV10-3; D: -; size: -; J: TRBJ1-6; DNA: TGTGCCACCGGGCGGGGGGATAATTCACCCCTCCACTTT; CDR3: CATGRGDNSPLHF
V: TRBV29-1; D: -; size: -; J: TRBJ1-5; DNA: TGCAGCGTTGAGGGAGGTATCAATCAGCCCCAGCATTTT; CDR3: CSVEGGINQPQHF
V: TRBV19; D: TRBD1; size: -; J: TRBJ1-3; DNA: TGTGCCAGTAGTTACGACAGGGGCGGATCTGGAAACACCATATATTTT; CDR3: CASSYDRGGSGNTIYF
V: TRBV2; D: -; size: -; J: TRBJ2-5; DNA: TGTGCCAGCAGTCGGGACCGCGGGGTGGAGACCCAGTACTTC; CDR3: CASSRDRGVETQYF
V: TRBV21-1; D: -; size: -; J: TRBJ2-1; DNA: TGTGCCAGCAGCAAAGTAGTCACCAAGTACAATGAGCAGTTCTTC; CDR3: CASSKVVTKYNEQFF
V: TRBV7-2; D: -; size: -; J: TRBJ2-2; DNA: TGTGCCAGCAGCCGGACAGAGTTCGACACCGGGGAGCTGTTTTTT; CDR3: CASSRTEFDTGELFF
V: TRBV2; D: -; size: -; J: TRBJ2-3; DNA: TGTGCCCGCAGTGAATTTCGGGGGTCTAGCACAGATACGCAGTATTTT; CDR3: CARSEFRGSSTDTQYF
V: TRBV7-9; D: TRBD1; size: few; J: TRBJ1-2; DNA: TGTGCCAGCAGCCGACCAGACAGGGCTGGCTATGGCTACACCTTC; CDR3: CASSRPDRAGYGYTF
V: TRBV4-1; D: -; size: -; J: TRBJ2-7; DNA: TGCGCCAGCAGCCAAGATGCCCGGGGGAGTTCCTACGAGCAGTACTTC; CDR3: CASSQDARGSSYEQYF
V: TRBV5-4; D: TRBD1; size: many; J: TRBJ2-7; DNA: TGTGCCAGCAGCCACCCCCGGACAGGGAGGGAGCAGTACTTC; CDR3: CASSHPRTGREQYF
V: TRBV25-1; D: TRBD1; size: -; J: TRBJ1-1; DNA: TGTGCCAGCACCGCCAGGGACAGGGGGCCGGCTTTCTTT; CDR3: CASTARDRGPAFF
V: TRBV12-5; D: TRBD1; size: -; J: TRBJ1-2; DNA: TGTGCTAGTGGTTTGGGGACAGGGCGGTATGGCTACACCTTC; CDR3: CASGLGTGRYGYTF
V: TRBV5-1; D: -; size: -; J: TRBJ2-5; DNA: TGCGCCAGCAGTGGTCCCGGTCGAGAGACCCAGTACTTC; CDR3: CASSGPGRETQYF
V: TRBV29-1; D: TRBD1; size: few; J: TRBJ1-1; DNA: TGCAGCGCCGACAGGGATCTGGTCACTGAAGCTTTCTTT; CDR3: CSADRDLVTEAFF
V: TRBV2; D: -; size: -; J: TRBJ2-1; DNA: TGTGCCAGCGGTGGGGGGACACATAACAATGAGCAGTTCTTC; CDR3: CASGGGTHNNEQFF